The T cell receptor (beta chain) described here comes from a study of spatial heterogeneity in lung cancer. This CDR3 is built from 15 residues. The V end lost 3 bases, the J end lost 0 bases, and 9 bases lay between the germline ends. TCRdb re-called the 5' RACE reads with MiXCR, one entry per CDR3 protein. This table holds roughly 40,000 distinct CDR3 sequences, around 6.8% found once. Time point here: sample taken at primary tumor resection. Whole RNA was taken from tumor, nontumor lung or frozen PBMC; it was then sequenced unsorted. Material: PBMCs, obtained at surgery. The receptor comes from a female donor with early-stage non-small cell lung cancer. This sequence joins TRBV12-3 or TRBV12-4 and TRBJ1-3; possibly TRBD1 for D (5 bases). CDR3 coding DNA: TGTGCCAGCAGTTTTAGACAGAGCTCTGGAAACACCATATATTTT. Encoded protein: CASSFRQSSGNTIYF.